This is a list of T cell receptor beta chains from one sample in a study of T cell repertoires in cytomegalovirus infection. No antigens are known for them. One entry per CDR3 protein, called by TCRdb with MiXCR from the reads. The table includes some 800,000 distinct CDR3 sequences, almost 30% detected once. Specimen: cultured CD8+ T cells from PBMCs, collected from culture after CMV antigen stimulation. The receptors here all came from a human donor in good health (CMV status not recorded). Some clones in this sample may be carry-over from other donors' samples. Each CDR3 is given with its conserved first and last residue. Each record gives: V gene, CDR3 protein.

v_call: TRBV12-3/TRBV12-4; cdr3_aa: CASLTRGQGAAGELFF
v_call: TRBV6-6; cdr3_aa: CASSPDRLANYGYTF
v_call: TRBV28; cdr3_aa: CASSFPRGGIYNEQFF
v_call: TRBV27; cdr3_aa: CASSVRGFEAFF
v_call: TRBV14; cdr3_aa: CASSLQGSNGGYTF
v_call: TRBV24-1; cdr3_aa: CATSDRGTPYNEQFF
v_call: TRBV4-1; cdr3_aa: CASSHWTSGEETQYF
v_call: TRBV19; cdr3_aa: CASSGAGGEVGELFF
v_call: TRBV2; cdr3_aa: CASVSAHEQFF
v_call: TRBV10-2; cdr3_aa: CASSEWVGMNTEAFF
v_call: TRBV6-6; cdr3_aa: CASSYEPQHF
v_call: TRBV12-3/TRBV12-4; cdr3_aa: CASRPTGAKNIQYF
v_call: TRBV11-3; cdr3_aa: CASRHPGTSGGNTDTQYF
v_call: TRBV27; cdr3_aa: CASSLVRGGASTDTQYF
v_call: TRBV7-7; cdr3_aa: CASSPSAGSDTQYF
v_call: TRBV6-1; cdr3_aa: CASSEAFRVAPAYEQYF
v_call: TRBV27; cdr3_aa: CASSPFRGTDTQYF
v_call: TRBV7-9; cdr3_aa: CASSYPTSGENTGELFF
v_call: TRBV4-2; cdr3_aa: CASSRLEYSMNTEAFF
v_call: TRBV19; cdr3_aa: CASTTGGYSNQSQHF
v_call: TRBV15; cdr3_aa: CATSRVPLNSASTDTQYF
v_call: TRBV6-8; cdr3_aa: CASRLIRQDNAKNIQYF
v_call: TRBV6-2/TRBV6-3; cdr3_aa: CASSYQGPISTDTQYF
v_call: TRBV7-2; cdr3_aa: CASSLALELGQNTGELFF
v_call: TRBV19; cdr3_aa: CASSIAGGWTEAFF
v_call: TRBV7-8; cdr3_aa: CASSLGQGITGELFF
v_call: TRBV2; cdr3_aa: CASSEDPQLAAPNTGELFF
v_call: TRBV6-5; cdr3_aa: CASGLDGRGEQFF
v_call: TRBV28; cdr3_aa: CASPPRGQIYMQPQHF
v_call: TRBV6-2/TRBV6-3; cdr3_aa: CASSYNPRQGTYNEQFF
v_call: TRBV7-8; cdr3_aa: CASSLGDVNTEAFF
v_call: TRBV20-1; cdr3_aa: CSARDIYAGGQPQHF
v_call: TRBV4-2; cdr3_aa: CASSQDGTGDTEAFF
v_call: TRBV27; cdr3_aa: CASSPSGSGGQETQYF
v_call: TRBV10-3; cdr3_aa: CASEQNSGNTIYF
v_call: TRBV7-9; cdr3_aa: CASSSSDGQGPDGRNEQFF
v_call: TRBV7-8; cdr3_aa: CASPPAGRGGGELFF
v_call: TRBV12-3/TRBV12-4; cdr3_aa: CASSFGTGPGNTIYF
v_call: TRBV5-4; cdr3_aa: CASSFDKGLAGGETQYF
v_call: TRBV28; cdr3_aa: CASSLPGTVNQPQHF
v_call: TRBV9; cdr3_aa: CASSVDTGELFF
v_call: TRBV20-1; cdr3_aa: CSARSVGGQETQYF
v_call: TRBV7-6; cdr3_aa: CASSRRDTSYNEQFF
v_call: TRBV6-1; cdr3_aa: CASSLWESRVGTGELFF
v_call: TRBV12-3/TRBV12-4; cdr3_aa: CASRTQGSYTF
v_call: TRBV20-1; cdr3_aa: CSAPQQGAGQPQHF
v_call: TRBV4-1; cdr3_aa: CASSQDRAGRSKNIQYF
v_call: TRBV27; cdr3_aa: CASSLSRNTEAFF
v_call: TRBV10-3; cdr3_aa: CAINIGSNEQFF
v_call: TRBV7-8; cdr3_aa: CASSSRIAGGDTQYF
v_call: TRBV20-1; cdr3_aa: CSARPPTESLRWNEQFF
v_call: TRBV28; cdr3_aa: CAIKGTNTEAFF
v_call: TRBV7-4; cdr3_aa: CASSHGGSLNGYTF
v_call: TRBV7-9; cdr3_aa: CASSSKGERQPQHF
v_call: TRBV29-1; cdr3_aa: CSVPRGGTYNEQFF
v_call: TRBV11-2; cdr3_aa: CASSLGAWDTRDQPQHF
v_call: TRBV5-6; cdr3_aa: CASSLAAGEAFF